This T cell receptor beta chain was sequenced for a study of regulatory T cells in long-lasting Graves disease. Study-wide context: Duration of antithyroid drug therapy among newly diagnosed Graves' patients was under 3 months.

General observations from the study: Analyses excluded thyroid tissue, covering peripheral blood alone.

In its sample, this clonotype was seen many times. The target antigen is unknown. Arm-PCR of CDR3 regions and iRepertoire HTBI primers were used to build TCR beta libraries. TCRdb used MiXCR to reprocess the multiplex PCR reads, holding one entry per CDR3 protein. The sample lists under 450,000 distinct CDR3 sequences, roughly 16% seen once, with around 21% in the top ten. Germline V gene data show CDR1 as SGDLS and CDR2 as YYNGEE. V shed 2 bases and J shed 4 bases, with 12 bases lying between them. This CDR3 is built from 14 residues. Time point indicated: newly diagnosed GD, antithyroid drugs for less than 3 months. The TCR library used RNA extracted from PBMCs. Separately, the same data were catalogued under a study of T cells in Graves' hyperthyroidism and ophthalmopathy. That paper notes: Absent ophthalmopathy progression within 18 months defined stable Graves' hyperthyroidism.

The chain links TRBV9 to TRBJ1-2; D unresolved. The sequence was collected from a woman aged 18-29 years with Graves disease. Sequences were derived from peripheral blood mononuclear cells (PBMCs), sampled at new diagnosis, from a patient treated with antithyroid drugs. The CDR3 loop is CASSVGNGGYGYTF. The CDR3 DNA sequence: TGTGCCAGCAGCGTCGGGAACGGCGGCTATGGCTACACCTTC.